The present T cell receptor beta chain was sequenced within a study of metastatic and nonmetastatic thyroid tumors. In the study overall: Repertoire comparison spanned blood and tumor or nodule tissue of malignant and benign thyroid patients. Study outcomes and limitations: Patients with malignant thyroid tumors reportedly had significantly higher TCR beta diversity than those with benign nodules, in blood and tumor.

This clone was counted ten times or more. Its cognate antigen is unknown. Methods used by the authors: Using the CDR3 differences seen across clinicopathological groups, the authors built a distant-metastasis classifier for papillary thyroid cancer, which was meant to discriminate distant-metastatic patients. TCRdb reanalyzed the PCR reads with MiXCR. In this record, the V and J calls reflect TCRdb's handling and not the investigators' own analysis. The data show 26,000 or so clones, 16% seen once. V lost 4 bases, J lost 0 bases, and 8 bases lay in between. The CDR3 totals 14 residues. Germline V gene lookup returns CDR1 KGHDR and CDR2 SFDVKD. Thyroid surgery was performed in patients who had received no treatment beforehand.

Sequences were obtained from blood. This clonotype was obtained from a female donor with papillary thyroid cancer or a benign thyroid nodule (not recorded which). Some clones in this sample may be carry-over from other donors' samples. V and J are TRBV24-1 and TRBJ1-1; unclear D gene. The chain's CDR3 is CATSESGLNTEAFF. CDR3 sequence (DNA): TGTGCCACCAGTGAGTCAGGATTGAACACTGAAGCTTTCTTT.